This T cell receptor (beta chain) was sequenced for a study of technical replicates of blood from several donors. TCRdb keeps only in-frame clones here, not all; method: immunoSEQ multiplex PCR. The data contain about 95,000 clones, 90% to 95% of them singletons. Germline assignment: CDR1 SNHLY and CDR2 FYNNEI. Trimming removed 2 bases from V and 2 bases from J, with 9 bases in between. This CDR3 region has 14 residues. The V call is TRBV2, the J call TRBJ1-2; D is possibly TRBD1 (5 bases). The sequenced sample was T cells isolated from PBMCs. This TCR derives from a human donor in good health. The CDR3 region is CASSESAGNYGYTF. The CDR3 DNA reads as TGTGCCAGCAGTGAATCGGCAGGGAACTATGGCTACACCTTC.